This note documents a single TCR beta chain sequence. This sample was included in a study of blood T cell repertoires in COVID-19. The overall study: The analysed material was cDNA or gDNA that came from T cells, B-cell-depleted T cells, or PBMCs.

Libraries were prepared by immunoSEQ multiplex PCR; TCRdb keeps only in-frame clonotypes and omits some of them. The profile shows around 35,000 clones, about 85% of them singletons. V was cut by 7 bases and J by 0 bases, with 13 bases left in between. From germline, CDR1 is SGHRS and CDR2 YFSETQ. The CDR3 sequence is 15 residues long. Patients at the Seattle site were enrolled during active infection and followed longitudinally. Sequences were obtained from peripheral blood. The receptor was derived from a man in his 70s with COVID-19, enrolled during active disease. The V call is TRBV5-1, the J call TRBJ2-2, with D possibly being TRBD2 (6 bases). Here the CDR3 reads CASASGTPNTGELFF. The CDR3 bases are TGCGCCAGCGCATCGGGGACTCCGAACACCGGGGAGCTGTTTTTT.